The source of this T cell receptor (beta chain) is a study of shared clonotypes between healthy human individuals. At the level of the study: Donors were two women and a few men aged 18 to 49. Used for every donor were three CD4 naive, three CD4 memory, two CD8 naive and one CD8 memory plate. Study-wide results and caveats: Rarefaction demonstrated incomplete sorted-subset sequencing despite large depth.

This clone was found once. What it binds is unknown. Using immunoSEQ multiplex PCR, the repertoire was profiled, and TCRdb retains in-frame clones only, with some absent. This table holds about 2.1 million clones, 80% to 95% found once. The CDR3 spans 16 residues. V lost 9 bases to trimming and J lost 1 base, with 18 bases between them. Germline V lookup: CDR1 SNHLY, CDR2 FYNNEI. The naive CD8 population came from CD45RO-negative cells selected for CCR7, without terminally differentiated effector memory CD45RA+ cells. Source material: naive CD8+ T cells from PBMCs. V and J are TRBV2 and TRBJ1-4, with a possible D match to TRBD1 (5 bases). The TCR was taken from a man aged 18 to 35 in good health. Some clones in this sample may be carry-over from other donors' samples. CDR3 nucleotides: TGTGCCAGTCGGGGGACCGGGGGGAAAACTAATGAAAAACTGTTTTTT. Amino acids: CASRGTGGKTNEKLFF. Filled out from reference TRBV2 and TRBJ1-4, the complete variable domain reads EPEVTQTPSHQVTQMGQEVILRCVPISNHLYFYWYRQILGQKVEFLVSFYNNEISEKSEIFDDQFSVERPDGSNFTLKIRSTKLEDSAMYFCASRGTGGKTNEKLFFGSGTQLSVL.